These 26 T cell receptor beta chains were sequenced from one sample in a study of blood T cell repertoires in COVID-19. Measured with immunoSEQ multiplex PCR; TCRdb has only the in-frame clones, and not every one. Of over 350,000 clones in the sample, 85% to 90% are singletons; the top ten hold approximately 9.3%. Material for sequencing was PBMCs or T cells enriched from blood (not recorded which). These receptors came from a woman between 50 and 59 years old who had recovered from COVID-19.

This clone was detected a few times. The CDR3 loop reads CASSQELRRSSPLHF. CDR3 bases: TGCGCCAGCAGCCAAGAACTCCGAAGAAGTTCACCCCTCCACTTT. The chain joins TRBV4-3 to TRBJ1-6; no firm D call. V lost 0 bases and J lost 9, with 12 bases in between. Germline lookup yields CDR1 LGHNA and CDR2 YSLEER. This CDR3 contains 15 residues.

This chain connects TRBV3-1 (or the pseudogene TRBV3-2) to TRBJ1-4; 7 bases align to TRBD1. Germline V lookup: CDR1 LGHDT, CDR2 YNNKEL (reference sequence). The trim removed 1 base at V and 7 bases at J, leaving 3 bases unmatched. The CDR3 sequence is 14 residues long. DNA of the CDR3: TGTGCCAGCAGCCAAGTTAGGGGGCTTGAAAAACTGTTTTTT. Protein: CASSQVRGLEKLFF.

The CDR3 protein is CASSDAIRPSGNTIYF. The CDR3 DNA follows: TGTGCCAGCAGTGATGCAATCAGGCCCTCTGGAAACACCATATATTTT. The V gene is TRBV6-1, the J gene TRBJ1-3; D is unresolved. Trimming took off 3 bases at V and 0 bases at J, with 12 bases between the two ends. CDR3 size: 16 residues. Looked up from germline, CDR1 is MNHNS and CDR2 is SASEGT.

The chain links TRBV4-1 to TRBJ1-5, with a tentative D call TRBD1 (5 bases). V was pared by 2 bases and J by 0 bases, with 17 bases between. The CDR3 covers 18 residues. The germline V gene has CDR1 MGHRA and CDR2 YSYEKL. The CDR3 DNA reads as TGCGCCAGCAGCCAAACCCCGCAGGGCGCGGATAGCAATCAGCCCCAGCATTTT. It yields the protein CASSQTPQGADSNQPQHF.

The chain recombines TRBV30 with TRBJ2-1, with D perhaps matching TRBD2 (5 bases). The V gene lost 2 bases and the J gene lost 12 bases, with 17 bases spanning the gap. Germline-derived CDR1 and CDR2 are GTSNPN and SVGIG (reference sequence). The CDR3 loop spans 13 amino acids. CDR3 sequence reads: CAWSYFERVMQFF. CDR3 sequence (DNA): TGTGCCTGGAGTTACTTCGAGAGGGTCATGCAGTTCTTC.

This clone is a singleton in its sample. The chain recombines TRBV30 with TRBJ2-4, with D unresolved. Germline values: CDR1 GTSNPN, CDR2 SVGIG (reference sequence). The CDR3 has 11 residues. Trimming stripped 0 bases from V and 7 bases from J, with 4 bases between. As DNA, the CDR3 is TGTGCCTGGAGTGTACTCAACATTCAGTACTTC. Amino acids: CAWSVLNIQYF. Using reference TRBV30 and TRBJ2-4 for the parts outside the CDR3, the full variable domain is SQTIHQWPATLVQPVGSPLSLECTVEGTSNPNLYWYRQAAGRGLQLLFYSVGIGQISSEVPQNLSASRPQDRQFILSSKKLLLSDSGFYLCAWSVLNIQYFGAGTRLSVL.

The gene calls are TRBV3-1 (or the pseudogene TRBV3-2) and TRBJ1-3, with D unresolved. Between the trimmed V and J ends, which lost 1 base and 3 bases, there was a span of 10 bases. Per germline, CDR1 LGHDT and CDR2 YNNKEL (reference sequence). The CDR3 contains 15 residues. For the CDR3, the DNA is TGTGCCAGCAGCCAAGGAGGCGGGTTTGGAAACACCATATATTTT. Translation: CASSQGGGFGNTIYF.

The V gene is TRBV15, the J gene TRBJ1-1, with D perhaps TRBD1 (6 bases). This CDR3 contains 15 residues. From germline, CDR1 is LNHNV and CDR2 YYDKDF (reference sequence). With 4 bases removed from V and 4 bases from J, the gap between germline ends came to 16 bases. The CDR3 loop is CATSIGGAGSTEAFF. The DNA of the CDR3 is TGTGCCACCAGCATCGGGGGGGCAGGGTCCACTGAAGCTTTCTTT.

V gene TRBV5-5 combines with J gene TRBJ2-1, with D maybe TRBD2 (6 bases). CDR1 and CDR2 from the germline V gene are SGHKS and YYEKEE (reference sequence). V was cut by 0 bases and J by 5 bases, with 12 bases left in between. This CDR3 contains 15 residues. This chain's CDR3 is CASSLVASANNEQFF. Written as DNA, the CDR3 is TGTGCCAGCAGCTTGGTAGCTAGCGCAAACAATGAGCAGTTCTTC. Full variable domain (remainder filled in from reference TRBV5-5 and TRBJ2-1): DAGVTQSPTHLIKTRGQQVTLRCSPISGHKSVSWYQQVLGQGPQFIFQYYEKEERGRGNFPDRFSARQFPNYSSELNVNALLLGDSALYLCASSLVASANNEQFFGPGTRLTVL.

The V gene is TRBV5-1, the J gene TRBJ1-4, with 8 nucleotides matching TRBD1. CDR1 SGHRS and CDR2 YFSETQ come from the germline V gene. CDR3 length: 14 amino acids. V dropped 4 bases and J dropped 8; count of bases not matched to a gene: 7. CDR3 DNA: TGCGCCAGCAGCCGGACAGGGCGGAGGGAAAAACTGTTTTTT. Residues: CASSRTGRREKLFF.

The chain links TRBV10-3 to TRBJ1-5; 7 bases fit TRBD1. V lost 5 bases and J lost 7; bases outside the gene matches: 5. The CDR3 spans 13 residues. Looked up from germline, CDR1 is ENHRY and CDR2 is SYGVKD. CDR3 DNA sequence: TGTGCCATCAGTTGGGACAGCGGACAGCCCCAGCATTTT. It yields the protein CAISWDSGQPQHF.

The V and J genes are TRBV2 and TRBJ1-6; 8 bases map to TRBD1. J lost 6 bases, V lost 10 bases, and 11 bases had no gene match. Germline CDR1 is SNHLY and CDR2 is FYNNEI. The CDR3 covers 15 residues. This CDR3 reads CAIRTGRGLNSPLHF. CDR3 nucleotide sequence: TGTGCCATACGGACTGGCAGGGGGCTTAATTCACCCCTCCACTTT.

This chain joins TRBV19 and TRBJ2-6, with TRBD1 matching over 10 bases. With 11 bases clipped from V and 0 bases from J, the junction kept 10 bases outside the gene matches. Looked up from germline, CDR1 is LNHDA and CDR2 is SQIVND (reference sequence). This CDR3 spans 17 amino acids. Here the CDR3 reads CASSMGTGASGANVLTF. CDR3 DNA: TGTGCCTCTTCTATGGGGACAGGGGCCTCTGGGGCCAACGTCCTGACTTTC.

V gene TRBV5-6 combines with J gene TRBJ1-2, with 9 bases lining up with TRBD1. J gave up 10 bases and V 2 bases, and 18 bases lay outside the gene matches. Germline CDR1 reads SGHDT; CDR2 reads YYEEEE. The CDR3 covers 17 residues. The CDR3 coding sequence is TGTGCCAGCAGCTTACCCGGGACAGGGTCTTCTAGTTCGGTCTACACCTTC. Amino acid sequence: CASSLPGTGSSSSVYTF.

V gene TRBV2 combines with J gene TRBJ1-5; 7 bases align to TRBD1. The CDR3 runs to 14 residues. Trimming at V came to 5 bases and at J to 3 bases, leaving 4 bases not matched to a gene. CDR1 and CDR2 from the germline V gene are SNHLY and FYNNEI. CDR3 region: CASSLGQHNQPQHF. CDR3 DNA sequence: TGTGCCAGCAGTCTGGGACAGCACAATCAGCCCCAGCATTTT.

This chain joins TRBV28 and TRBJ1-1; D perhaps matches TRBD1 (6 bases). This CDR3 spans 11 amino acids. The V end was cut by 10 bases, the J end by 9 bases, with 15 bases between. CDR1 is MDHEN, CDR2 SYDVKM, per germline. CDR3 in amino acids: CAINRDLQAFF. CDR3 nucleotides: TGTGCCATTAACAGGGATCTGCAAGCTTTCTTT.

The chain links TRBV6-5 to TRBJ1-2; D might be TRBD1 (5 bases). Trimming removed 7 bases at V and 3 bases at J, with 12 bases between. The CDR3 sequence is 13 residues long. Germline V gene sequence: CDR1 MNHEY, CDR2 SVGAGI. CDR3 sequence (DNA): TGTGCCAGCACTCAGGGAGGGGACTATGGCTACACCTTC. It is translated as CASTQGGDYGYTF.

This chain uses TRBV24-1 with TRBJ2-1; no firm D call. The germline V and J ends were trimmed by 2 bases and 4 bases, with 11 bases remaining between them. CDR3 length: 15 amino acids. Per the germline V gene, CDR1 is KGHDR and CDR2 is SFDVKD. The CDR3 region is CATSDSSVVYNEQFF. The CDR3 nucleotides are TGTGCCACCAGTGATTCCTCAGTGGTTTACAATGAGCAGTTCTTC.

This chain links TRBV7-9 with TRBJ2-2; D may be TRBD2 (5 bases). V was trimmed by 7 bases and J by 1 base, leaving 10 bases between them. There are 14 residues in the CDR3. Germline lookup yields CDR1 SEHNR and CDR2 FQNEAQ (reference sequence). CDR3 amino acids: CASNRRWNTGELFF. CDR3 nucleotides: TGTGCCAGCAATAGGAGGTGGAACACCGGGGAGCTGTTTTTT.

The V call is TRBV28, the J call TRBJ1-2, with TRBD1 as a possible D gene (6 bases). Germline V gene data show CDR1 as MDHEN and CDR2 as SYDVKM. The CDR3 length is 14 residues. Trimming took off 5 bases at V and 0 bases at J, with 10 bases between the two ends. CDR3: CASSRTAANYGYTF. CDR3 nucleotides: TGTGCCAGCAGTCGGACAGCGGCTAACTATGGCTACACCTTC.

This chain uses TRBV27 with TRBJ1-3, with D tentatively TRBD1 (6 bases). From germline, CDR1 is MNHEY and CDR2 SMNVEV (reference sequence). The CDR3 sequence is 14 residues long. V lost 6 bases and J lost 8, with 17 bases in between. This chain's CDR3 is CASRPSGARDTIYF. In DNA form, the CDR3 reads TGTGCCAGCAGACCTTCAGGGGCGCGGGACACCATATATTTT.

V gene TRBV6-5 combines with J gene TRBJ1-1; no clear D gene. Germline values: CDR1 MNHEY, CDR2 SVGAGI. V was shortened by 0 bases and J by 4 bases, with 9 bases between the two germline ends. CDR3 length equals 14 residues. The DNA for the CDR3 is TGTGCCAGCAGTTACTCGACCGGGGTCACTGAAGCTTTCTTT. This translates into CASSYSTGVTEAFF.

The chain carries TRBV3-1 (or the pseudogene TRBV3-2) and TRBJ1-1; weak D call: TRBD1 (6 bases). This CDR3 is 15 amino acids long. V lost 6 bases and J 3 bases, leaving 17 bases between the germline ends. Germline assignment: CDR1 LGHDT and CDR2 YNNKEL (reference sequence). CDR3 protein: CASSRRGMRDTEAFF. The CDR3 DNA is TGTGCCAGCAGTAGAAGGGGGATGAGGGACACTGAAGCTTTCTTT.

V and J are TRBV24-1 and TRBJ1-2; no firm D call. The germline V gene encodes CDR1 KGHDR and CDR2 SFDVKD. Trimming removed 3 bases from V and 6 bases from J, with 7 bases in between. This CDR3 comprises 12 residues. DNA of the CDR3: TGTGCCACCAGTGATGGAGATAATGGCTACACCTTC. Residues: CATSDGDNGYTF.

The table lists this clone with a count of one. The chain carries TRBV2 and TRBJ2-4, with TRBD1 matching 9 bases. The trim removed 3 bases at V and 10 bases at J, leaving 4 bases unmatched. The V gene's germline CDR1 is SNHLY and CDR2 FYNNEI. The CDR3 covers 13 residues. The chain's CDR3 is CASSDGTGQIQYF. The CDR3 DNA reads TGTGCCAGCAGTGATGGGACAGGGCAGATTCAGTACTTC. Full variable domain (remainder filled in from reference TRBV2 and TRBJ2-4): EPEVTQTPSHQVTQMGQEVILRCVPISNHLYFYWYRQILGQKVEFLVSFYNNEISEKSEIFDDQFSVERPDGSNFTLKIRSTKLEDSAMYFCASSDGTGQIQYFGAGTRLSVL.

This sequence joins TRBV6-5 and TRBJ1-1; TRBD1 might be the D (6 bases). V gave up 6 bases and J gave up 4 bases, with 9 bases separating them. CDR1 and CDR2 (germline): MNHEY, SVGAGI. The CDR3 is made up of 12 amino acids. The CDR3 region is CASSTGSTEAFF. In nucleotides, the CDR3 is TGTGCCAGCAGCACAGGGAGCACTGAAGCTTTCTTT.